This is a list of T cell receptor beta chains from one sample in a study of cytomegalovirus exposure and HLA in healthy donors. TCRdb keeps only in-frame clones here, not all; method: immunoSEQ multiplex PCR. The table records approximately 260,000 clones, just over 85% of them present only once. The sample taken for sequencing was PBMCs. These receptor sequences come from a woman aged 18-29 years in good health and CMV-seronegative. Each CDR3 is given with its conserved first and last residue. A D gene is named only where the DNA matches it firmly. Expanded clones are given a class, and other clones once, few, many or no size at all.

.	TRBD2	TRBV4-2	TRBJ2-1	TGTGCCAGCAGCCAAGATAGATCGGGGGGAGGCCGAGTCTACAATGAGCAGTTCTTC	CASSQDRSGGGRVYNEQFF
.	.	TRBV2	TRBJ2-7	TGTGCCAGCTCGAGGACACCCTACGAGCAGTACTTC	CASSRTPYEQYF
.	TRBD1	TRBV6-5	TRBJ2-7	TGTGCCAGCAGTTACAGTGTGACAGGGTCCCACGAGCAGTACTTC	CASSYSVTGSHEQYF
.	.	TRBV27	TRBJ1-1	TGTGCCAGCAGACTCAGCCCACAGGGCACTGAAGCTTTCTTT	CASRLSPQGTEAFF
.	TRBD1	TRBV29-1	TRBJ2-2	TGCGGGACAGAGAACACCGGGGAGCTGTTTTTT	CGTENTGELFF
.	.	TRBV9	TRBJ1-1	TGTGCCAGCAGCCCCGGCGGCGGGTACCCTGAAGCTTTCTTT	CASSPGGGYPEAFF
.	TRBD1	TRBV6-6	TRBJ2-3	TGTGCCAGCAGCCGCGACAGGGGGGGAGCAGATACGCAGTATTTT	CASSRDRGGADTQYF
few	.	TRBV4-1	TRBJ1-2	TGCGCCAGCAGCCAAGAGAACCCCCTCAGGGTTGTCTACGGCTACACCTTC	CASSQENPLRVVYGYTF
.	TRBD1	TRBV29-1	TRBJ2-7	TGCAGCGTTGCCCCCGGGACAGGGGCATACGAGCAGTACTTC	CSVAPGTGAYEQYF
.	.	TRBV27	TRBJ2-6	TGTGCCAGCAGTTCGTCTTATTTTTCTGGGGCCAACGTCCTGACTTTC	CASSSSYFSGANVLTF
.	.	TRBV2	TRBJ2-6	TGTGCCAGCAGTGAGGAGGATGGGGCCAACGTCCTGACTTTC	CASSEEDGANVLTF
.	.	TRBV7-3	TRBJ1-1	TGTGCCAGCAGCCCTACTAATACGAACACTGAAGCTTTCTTT	CASSPTNTNTEAFF
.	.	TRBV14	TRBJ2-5	TGTGCCAGCAGCCATCCGGGACTCGAGTTGGGAGAGACCCAGTACTTC	CASSHPGLELGETQYF
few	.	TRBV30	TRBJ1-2	TGTGCCCGGAACCGGGAGCACTATGGCTACACCTTC	CARNREHYGYTF
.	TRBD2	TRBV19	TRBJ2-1	TGTGCCAGTAGTGCAAGACTAGCGGGAGGGCCGGAGCAGTTCTTC	CASSARLAGGPEQFF
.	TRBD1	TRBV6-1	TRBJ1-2	TGTGCCAGCAGTGAAGCGAGGGGGCTATTCTATGGCTACACCTTC	CASSEARGLFYGYTF
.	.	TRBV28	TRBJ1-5	TGTGCCAGCAGCCCCCTGAACAGGGCGGGCAATCAGCCCCAGCATTTT	CASSPLNRAGNQPQHF
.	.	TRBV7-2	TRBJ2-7	TGTGCCAGCAGCTTAGAGGGGGTGAGTCAGGACGAGCAGTACTTC	CASSLEGVSQDEQYF
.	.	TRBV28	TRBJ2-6	TGTGCCAGCAGTCTCCCCCCCGGGACTGCCGACGTCCTGACTTTC	CASSLPPGTADVLTF
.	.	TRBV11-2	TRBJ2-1	TGTGCCAGCAGTCAGGATTGGGGGGGGCAAGGGCAGTTCTTC	CASSQDWGGQGQFF
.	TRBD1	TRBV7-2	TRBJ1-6	TGTGCCAGCAGCCTCTGGACAGGGAGGCATTCACCCCTCCACTTT	CASSLWTGRHSPLHF
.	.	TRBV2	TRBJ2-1	TGTGCCAGCAGGAGTGGGAGCTCCTACAATGAGCAGTTCTTC	CASRSGSSYNEQFF
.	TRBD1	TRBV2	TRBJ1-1	TGTGCCAGCAGTGGACAGGGGATTATGAACACTGAAGCTTTCTTT	CASSGQGIMNTEAFF
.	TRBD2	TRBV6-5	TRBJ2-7	TGTGCCAGCAGGCCCTCCGGGACTAGTCCCTACGAGCAGTACTTC	CASRPSGTSPYEQYF
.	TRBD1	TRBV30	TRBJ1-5	TGTGCCTGGAGTCCCGGGACAGGGAATCAGCCCCAGCATTTT	CAWSPGTGNQPQHF
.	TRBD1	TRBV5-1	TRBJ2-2	TGCGCCAGCAGCGTACAGGGGCCGAACACCGGGGAGCTGTTTTTT	CASSVQGPNTGELFF
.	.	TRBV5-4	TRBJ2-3	TGTGCCAGCAGCTCCCGTAATCCAGATACGCAGTATTTT	CASSSRNPDTQYF
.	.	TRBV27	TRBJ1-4	TGTGCCAGCGGAAGAAGTTCCCTTGGGAGACCTAATGAAAAACTGTTTTTT	CASGRSSLGRPNEKLFF
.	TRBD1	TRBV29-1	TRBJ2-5	TGCAGCGTTGGGGGACAGGGGGCCTTAGTTGAGACCCAGTACTTC	CSVGGQGALVETQYF
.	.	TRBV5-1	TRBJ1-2	TGCGCCAGCAGCTTGGAGCCGGCTAACTATGGCTACACCTTC	CASSLEPANYGYTF
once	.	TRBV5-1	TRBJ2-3	TGCGCCAGCAGCTTTGGTGATCCACGGGCAGATACGCAGTATTTT	CASSFGDPRADTQYF
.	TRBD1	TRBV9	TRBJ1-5	TGTGCCAGCAGCGAGGGACAGGCGGGTCAGCCCCAGCATTTT	CASSEGQAGQPQHF
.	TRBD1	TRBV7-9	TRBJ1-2	TGTGCCAGCAGCGACAGGGGGCGTAATGGCTACACCTTC	CASSDRGRNGYTF
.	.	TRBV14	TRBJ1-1	TGTGCCAGCAGCCAAGGGGGCTACACTGAAGCTTTCTTT	CASSQGGYTEAFF
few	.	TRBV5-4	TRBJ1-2	TGTGCCAGCAGCATTGCGCGAGCTAACTATGGCTACACCTTC	CASSIARANYGYTF
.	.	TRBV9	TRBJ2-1	TGTGCCAGCAGCGTAGAGGTAGGCAGGGGCACCTACAATGAGCAGTTCTTC	CASSVEVGRGTYNEQFF
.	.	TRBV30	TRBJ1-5	TGTGCCTGGAGTAGATTCGAATCCCGGGGCAATCAGCCCCAGCATTTT	CAWSRFESRGNQPQHF
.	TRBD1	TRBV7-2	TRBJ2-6	TGTGCCAGCAGCGGACAGGGGGCGCGGGGGGCCAACGTCCTGACTTTC	CASSGQGARGANVLTF
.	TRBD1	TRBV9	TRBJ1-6	TGTGCCAGCAAACCGGGACAGGGGTTGGCACCCCTCCACTTT	CASKPGQGLAPLHF
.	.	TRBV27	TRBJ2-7	TGTGCCAGCAGTCCCGGGATCTCCTACGAGCAGTACTTC	CASSPGISYEQYF
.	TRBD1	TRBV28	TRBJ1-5	TGTGCCAGCAGTTTGCTTCAGGGGGCGACTGAGCCCCAGCATTTT	CASSLLQGATEPQHF
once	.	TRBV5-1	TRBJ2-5	TGCGCCAGCAGCGTGGGGTCGACAGACCAAGAGACCCAGTACTTC	CASSVGSTDQETQYF